This TCR beta chain was identified in a study of blood T cell repertoires in COVID-19. About the study: Donors in the United States, Italy and Spain gave samples during acute or convalescent COVID-19. Sample material is recorded as cDNA or gDNA derived from T cells, B-cell-depleted T cells, or PBMCs.

A single count supports this clone. In the source study's methods: Nucleated cell counts were estimated from reference gene primer amplification. TCRdb's table, derived via immunoSEQ multiplex PCR, lists solely in-frame clones and lacks some. The V and J calls and clone size were taken over from that table, and D and trimming were inferred from the DNA. In the table there are over 7,500 clones, about 82% of which are singletons. Germline CDR1 and CDR2: SGHRS and YFSETQ. The length of the CDR3 is 18 residues. V gave up 4 bases and J gave up 5 bases; unmatched junction bases: 18. The sample was peripheral blood. The sequence was collected from an older woman with active COVID-19. The chain employs TRBV5-1 and TRBJ2-3, with 8 nucleotides matching TRBD2. As DNA, the CDR3 is TGCGCCAGCAGCAGACGCATGGCCCCGGGGGGGCCTAAAGATACGCAGTATTTT. Its protein product is CASSRRMAPGGPKDTQYF.